The 15 T cell receptor beta chains below were found in one sample sequenced in a study of blood T cell repertoires in COVID-19. Sequenced by immunoSEQ multiplex PCR; TCRdb stores in-frame clones only, minus some. The repertoire holds almost 20,000 clones, with 85% to 95% as singletons. The sequenced material came from peripheral blood. These receptors all stem from a woman aged 45 to 65 with active COVID-19.

The gene calls are TRBV20-1 and TRBJ2-1; TRBD2 matches 10 bases. V shed 3 bases and J 6 bases; nucleotides not matched to a gene: 5. This CDR3 has 14 amino acids. The germline CDR1 and CDR2 sequences are DFQATT and SNEGSKA (reference sequence). CDR3 amino acids: CSASPSGRRNEQFF. CDR3 DNA: TGCAGTGCTAGTCCTAGCGGGAGACGCAATGAGCAGTTCTTC.

This clone has just a few counts. This chain connects TRBV9 to TRBJ2-7, with TRBD1 identical over 8 bases. The germline CDR1 and CDR2 sequences are SGDLS and YYNGEE. V was clipped by 4 bases and J by 3 bases; unmatched bases: 9. The CDR3 consists of 15 residues. The CDR3 region is CASSPGQGALYEQYF. CDR3 bases: TGTGCCAGCAGCCCCGGACAGGGAGCCCTCTACGAGCAGTACTTC.

V and J are TRBV5-5 and TRBJ2-7, with TRBD1 as a possible D gene (6 bases). From germline, CDR1 is SGHKS and CDR2 YYEKEE (reference sequence). This CDR3 comprises 14 residues. Trimming removed 4 bases from V and 3 bases from J, with 14 bases in between. The CDR3 DNA reads as TGTGCCAGCAGCAGGGGTGGGACAAACTACGAGCAGTACTTC. Its protein product is CASSRGGTNYEQYF.

The gene calls are TRBV18 and TRBJ2-7; 15 positions agree with TRBD2. This CDR3 is built from 19 residues. V trimming: 4 bases; J trimming: 0 bases; junction bases outside the gene matches: 10. CDR1 is KGHSH, CDR2 LQKENI, per germline. CDR3 in amino acids: CASSRHGLAGGPGSYEQYF. Written as DNA, the CDR3 is TGTGCCAGCTCACGCCACGGACTAGCGGGAGGGCCTGGCTCCTACGAGCAGTACTTC.

This clone was found a few times. The gene calls are TRBV28 and TRBJ1-6, with 10 bases identical to TRBD1. Germline CDR1 MDHEN, CDR2 SYDVKM. J lost 6 bases, V lost 6 bases, and 5 bases had no gene match. The CDR3 contains 15 residues. The CDR3 loop reads CASRGTGVVNSPLHF. CDR3 coding DNA: TGTGCCAGCAGGGGGACAGGGGTCGTTAATTCACCCCTCCACTTT.

This chain connects TRBV3-1 (or the pseudogene TRBV3-2) to TRBJ1-6; TRBD1 is a possible D gene (6 bases). Germline V lookup: CDR1 LGHDT, CDR2 YNNKEL (reference sequence). The CDR3 sequence is 16 residues long. V lost 0 bases and J lost 10, with 16 bases in between. The CDR3 coding sequence is TGTGCCAGCAGCCAAGACCGACAGGTTTTAGGGTCACCCCTCCACTTT. It translates to CASSQDRQVLGSPLHF.

The CDR3 sequence is CASSPRDREETQYF. CDR3 nucleotides: TGTGCCAGCAGCCCTAGGGACAGAGAAGAGACCCAGTACTTC. The J gene is TRBJ2-5, the V gene TRBV7-6; TRBD1 agrees at 7 bases. J was trimmed by 3 bases and V by 5 bases; bases with no gene match: 6. There are 14 residues in the CDR3. Germline V CDR1 and CDR2: SGHVS, FNYEAQ. Full variable domain (rest looked up from reference TRBV7-6 and TRBJ2-5): GAGVSQSPRYKVTKRGQDVALRCDPISGHVSLYWYRQALGQGPEFLTYFNYEAQQDKSGLPNDRFSAERPEGSISTLTIQRTEQRDSAMYRCASSPRDREETQYFGPGTRLLVL.

The chain has TRBV5-4 and TRBJ1-2; D is unresolved. Trimming shortened V by 4 bases and J by 4 bases, and 11 bases separated the two germline ends. This CDR3 region has 13 residues. Germline loops: CDR1 SGHNT, CDR2 YYREEE (reference sequence). The CDR3 here is CASSSLTFYGYTF. CDR3 nucleotide sequence: TGTGCCAGCAGCAGCCTCACGTTCTATGGCTACACCTTC.

The V and J genes are TRBV7-3 and TRBJ2-1; D is ambiguous. The CDR3 contains 12 residues. Trimming left V 4 bases short and J 9 bases short, with 10 bases between. Germline CDR1 is SGHTA and CDR2 is FQGTGA. The CDR3, as DNA: TGTGCCAGCAGCTCCCCCCGCAGTGAGCAGTTCTTC. Amino acids: CASSSPRSEQFF.

This sequence joins TRBV5-1 and TRBJ1-2; possible D gene TRBD1, 5 bases. V shed 4 bases and J shed 2 bases, with 15 bases lying between them. This CDR3 has 15 residues. Germline lookup yields CDR1 SGHRS and CDR2 YFSETQ. The CDR3 coding sequence is TGCGCCAGCAGCCGGAAGCAGGGTAGCAACTATGGCTACACCTTC. Translation: CASSRKQGSNYGYTF.

The CDR3 nucleotides read TGCAGCATCTCTACAGCTCCTTACGAGCAGTACTTC. It yields the protein CSISTAPYEQYF. This chain joins TRBV29-1 and TRBJ2-7; D remains unclear. V gave up 8 bases and J gave up 4 bases, with 15 bases separating them. The germline gives CDR1 SQVTM, CDR2 ANQGSEA. There are 12 residues in the CDR3.

The chain carries TRBV5-1 and TRBJ2-2; no clear D gene. Trimming stripped 0 bases from V and 5 bases from J, with 14 bases between. In germline, CDR1 is SGHRS, CDR2 YFSETQ. This CDR3 comprises 16 residues. CDR3 region: CASSLGFTEPTGELFF. The CDR3 nucleotides are TGCGCCAGCAGCTTGGGTTTTACAGAACCGACCGGGGAGCTGTTTTTT.

The chain couples TRBV4-1 to TRBJ1-2; TRBD1 matches 9 bases. This CDR3 is built from 15 residues. V dropped 1 base and J dropped 0; count of bases not matched to a gene: 0. The V gene's germline CDR1 is MGHRA and CDR2 YSYEKL. Written as DNA, the CDR3 is TGCGCCAGCAGCCAAGGACAGGGGGCTAACTATGGCTACACCTTC. Encoded protein: CASSQGQGANYGYTF.

The count of this clone is one. The chain links TRBV6-5 to TRBJ1-3; D is ambiguous. The CDR3 has 14 amino acids. Germline CDR1 MNHEY, CDR2 SVGAGI. Trimming shortened V by 0 bases and J by 4 bases, and 7 bases separated the two germline ends. The CDR3 nucleotides are TGTGCCAGCAGTTACTCCACGGGAGGAAACACCATATATTTT. It translates to CASSYSTGGNTIYF.

The genes are TRBV27 and TRBJ2-3; 7 nucleotides align to TRBD2. V lost 7 bases to trimming and J lost 9 bases; unmatched junction nucleotides: 4. The CDR3 extends over 11 amino acids. Germline CDR1 and CDR2: MNHEY and SMNVEV (reference sequence). CDR3 sequence reads: CASTNGRTQYF. The CDR3 bases are TGTGCCAGCACGAACGGGAGGACGCAGTATTTT.